Sequencing of this TCR beta chain was carried out in a study of shared clonotypes between healthy human individuals. Study conclusions and caveats: In general, naive subsets displayed greater estimated richness than memory subsets did.

Notes on this clone: Its specificity is unknown.

The study ran the assay at deep level. Profiling relied on immunoSEQ multiplex PCR, and the TCRdb table lists in-frame clones only, not all of them. Of a few million clones in the sample, approximately 95% were seen once. The CDR3 runs 11 residues. V was clipped by 5 bases and J by 4 bases, with 6 bases between them. CDR1 is GTSNPN and CDR2 is SVGIG in the germline V gene (reference sequence). The sample comprised naive CD4+ T cells from PBMCs. The subset here: CD45RA+ positively selected. This chain joins TRBV30 and TRBJ2-1; a possible D gene is TRBD2 (6 bases). This TCR was recovered from a man aged 18 to 29 in good health. Some clones in this sample may be carry-over from other donors' samples. CDR3 nucleotide sequence: TGTGCCTGGGGAGGGTACAATGAGCAGTTCTTC. This codes for CAWGGYNEQFF.